These T cell receptor beta chains were read from a single sample in a study of cytotoxic CD8 clonotypes in ibrutinib-treated CLL. Data came from immunoSEQ multiplex PCR; TCRdb stores just in-frame clones and leaves some out. The sample contains 150,000 to 200,000 clones, approximately 91% of which appear only once. The sample was PBMCs, taken at disease progression, from a patient treated with ibrutinib. These receptors all come from a human donor with chronic lymphocytic leukemia. Each CDR3 is given with its conserved first and last residue. A D gene is named only where the DNA matches it firmly. Clone size, where shown, is once, few, many, or a class for clones that have expanded.

j_call clone_size d_call v_call cdr3_nt cdr3_aa
TRBJ2-7 - - TRBV18 TGTGCCAGCTCACCTCAGGGGAGCACCGGGGAGCAGTACTTC CASSPQGSTGEQYF
TRBJ2-1 once - TRBV6-1 TGTGCCAGCAGTGAATGGGACAACCGTAACCAGTTCTTC CASSEWDNRNQFF
TRBJ1-1 - - TRBV11-2 TGTGCCAGCAGCTTACTGACAGCGAACACTGAAGCTTTCTTT CASSLLTANTEAFF
TRBJ2-5 once TRBD2 TRBV7-9 TGTGCCAGCAGCTTAGCTGGCGGGAGGGGGTTAGAGACCCAGTACTTC CASSLAGGRGLETQYF
TRBJ2-7 - TRBD2 TRBV7-6 TGTGCCAGCAGCTTAGCGACTAGCGGGCGATCCTACGAGCAGTACTTC CASSLATSGRSYEQYF
TRBJ1-3 few - TRBV19 TGTGCCAGTAGTATCTCGGCGGCCCCAATTCGATTT CASSISAAPIRF
TRBJ1-2 - - TRBV5-6 TGTGCCAGCAGCTTGGGGGGACCCAAAGATGGCTACACCTTC CASSLGGPKDGYTF
TRBJ2-2 - TRBD2 TRBV7-3 TGTGCCAGCAGCTTAACCAGCGGGAGGTCGGGCGGGGAGCTGTTTTTT CASSLTSGRSGGELFF
TRBJ2-3 - TRBD2 TRBV19 TGTGCCAGTAGTATCACTAGCGGCACAGATACGCAGTATTTT CASSITSGTDTQYF
TRBJ2-7 few TRBD2 TRBV6-1 TGTGCCAGCAGTCTAGCGGGAAGCTCCTACGAGCAGTACTTC CASSLAGSSYEQYF
TRBJ1-2 - TRBD1 TRBV6-1 TGTGCCAGCAGTGAAGAGGACAGGGGATACACTAACTATGGCTACACCTTC CASSEEDRGYTNYGYTF
TRBJ1-1 - - TRBV27 TGTGCCAGCAGTCTTACGTTGCTCGGCACTGAAGCTTTCTTT CASSLTLLGTEAFF
TRBJ1-1 few - TRBV7-6 TGTGCCAGCAGCGTCCAGAGGTACACTGAAGCTTTCTTT CASSVQRYTEAFF
TRBJ1-5 - TRBD1 TRBV28 TGTGCCAGCAGTACGTGGACAGGGCAGCCTCAGCCCCAGCATTTT CASSTWTGQPQPQHF
TRBJ2-1 once TRBD2 TRBV11-3 TGTGCCAGCAGCTCGGGGACTAGCGGGAGACTCGACAATGAGCAGTTCTTC CASSSGTSGRLDNEQFF
TRBJ1-3 - TRBD1 TRBV19 TGTGCCAGTAGTATAGGACAGGGGTTCTCTGGAAACACCATATATTTT CASSIGQGFSGNTIYF
TRBJ2-1 - - TRBV7-9 TGTGCCAGCAGCTTAGCGCGGGCGACTAGGAGGTACAATGAGCAGTTCTTC CASSLARATRRYNEQFF